A selection of T cell receptor beta chains follows, all from one sample in a study of CD8 T cells in ankylosing spondylitis. TCRdb called the 5' RACE reads again in MiXCR, with one record for every CDR3 protein. Here the sample spans 180,000 or so distinct CDR3 sequences, 11% being singletons. Sequencing used blood, either unsorted or a sorted T cell fraction (not recorded which). The source of these receptors is a male donor with ankylosing spondylitis or in good health (not recorded which). The CDR3 runs from the conserved cysteine through the conserved F or W. Fields, in order: clone size, V gene, J gene, CDR3 protein. Size is stated for part of the rows, as once, few or many counts, or as a class when the clone is expanded.

size: many; V: TRBV6-1; J: TRBJ2-3; CDR3: CASSRMGETDTQYF
size: NA; V: TRBV12-3/TRBV12-4; J: TRBJ2-7; CDR3: CASSLRPGRYEQYF
size: once; V: TRBV5-1; J: TRBJ1-2; CDR3: CASSSTEAYGYTF
size: NA; V: TRBV15; J: TRBJ2-7; CDR3: CATSSRLSSGDEQYF
size: many; V: TRBV28; J: TRBJ2-5; CDR3: CASSLAGAKETQYF
size: many; V: TRBV28; J: TRBJ2-1; CDR3: CASSLEYNEQFF
size: NA; V: TRBV27; J: TRBJ2-2; CDR3: CASSLSGGTGNTGELFF
size: many; V: TRBV11-2; J: TRBJ2-1; CDR3: CASSLSIAGPYNEQFF
size: many; V: TRBV6-5; J: TRBJ2-1; CDR3: CASSYLSGSSYNEQFF
size: many; V: TRBV4-1; J: TRBJ2-7; CDR3: CASSQDPTGREQYF
size: many; V: TRBV12-3/TRBV12-4; J: TRBJ1-1; CDR3: CASSTQQGIKQAFF
size: many; V: TRBV20-1; J: TRBJ2-3; CDR3: CSALDRGPDTQYF
size: few; V: TRBV6-2/TRBV6-3; J: TRBJ2-1; CDR3: CASSYSNGSPTPNEQFF
size: NA; V: TRBV3-1; J: TRBJ2-1; CDR3: CASSPWEGKQFF
size: many; V: TRBV9; J: TRBJ2-3; CDR3: CASSPTTDTQYF
size: many; V: TRBV6-1; J: TRBJ1-1; CDR3: CASSVQLEAFF
size: many; V: TRBV20-1; J: TRBJ2-3; CDR3: CSAEGQGGTDTQYF
size: few; V: TRBV7-9; J: TRBJ1-4; CDR3: CASSFLRANEKLFF
size: many; V: TRBV5-1; J: TRBJ2-7; CDR3: CASSLGTSGNEQYF
size: many; V: TRBV20-1; J: TRBJ2-7; CDR3: CSAREASVYEQYF
size: few; V: TRBV20-1; J: TRBJ2-4; CDR3: CSAILQGYGKNIQYF
size: few; V: TRBV28; J: TRBJ1-2; CDR3: CASSTSLTTNYGYTF
size: NA; V: TRBV12-5; J: TRBJ2-1; CDR3: CASGLVGNEQFF
size: NA; V: TRBV5-6; J: TRBJ1-1; CDR3: CASSRSSGTGAIEAFF
size: many; V: TRBV20-1; J: TRBJ1-5; CDR3: CSALRDPNQPQHF
size: few; V: TRBV7-2; J: TRBJ2-5; CDR3: CASSPIGGAGETQYF
size: many; V: TRBV12-3/TRBV12-4; J: TRBJ1-5; CDR3: CASSPRERYQPQHF
size: many; V: TRBV18; J: TRBJ1-4; CDR3: CASSPVTTTNEKLFF
size: once; V: TRBV7-2; J: TRBJ2-1; CDR3: CASSLGQGGEQFF
size: many; V: TRBV6-1; J: TRBJ2-2; CDR3: CASSRRQGADTGELFF
size: NA; V: TRBV25-1; J: TRBJ1-2; CDR3: CASSGLGQAVGYTF
size: few; V: TRBV12-3/TRBV12-4; J: TRBJ1-5; CDR3: CASSFVTGTGINNQPQHF
size: many; V: TRBV12-3/TRBV12-4; J: TRBJ2-1; CDR3: CASSSGTSGGQFF
size: many; V: TRBV6-5; J: TRBJ1-1; CDR3: CASHEGNTEAFF
size: many; V: TRBV5-4; J: TRBJ2-5; CDR3: CASSTNSGTQETQYF
size: many; V: TRBV28; J: TRBJ2-1; CDR3: CASSSFSDSNEQFF
size: many; V: TRBV12-3/TRBV12-4; J: TRBJ1-4; CDR3: CASGTEINEKLFF
size: many; V: TRBV6-2/TRBV6-3; J: TRBJ2-5; CDR3: CASSYWGTRGRAYQETQYF
size: few; V: TRBV5-1; J: TRBJ2-7; CDR3: CASSLTGGGYEQYF
size: many; V: TRBV15; J: TRBJ1-4; CDR3: CATSTRPATNEKLFF
size: few; V: TRBV12-3/TRBV12-4; J: TRBJ2-5; CDR3: CASSPGTRAQYF
size: many; V: TRBV29-1; J: TRBJ2-2; CDR3: CSVEGGPGELFF
size: medium-sized; V: TRBV12-3/TRBV12-4; J: TRBJ2-1; CDR3: CASNTWGGNNEQFF
size: NA; V: TRBV7-6; J: TRBJ2-1; CDR3: CASSFQQGVNNEQFF
size: many; V: TRBV7-9; J: TRBJ2-7; CDR3: CASSLGQYYEQYF
size: few; V: TRBV19; J: TRBJ2-5; CDR3: CASSTQLGLAGEETQYF
size: many; V: TRBV5-1; J: TRBJ2-6; CDR3: CASSLEVLTGSNVLTF
size: NA; V: TRBV6-1; J: TRBJ2-5; CDR3: CASSPGQIQETQYF
size: once; V: TRBV11-2; J: TRBJ2-3; CDR3: CASSNFRDRHLPNRTDTQYF
size: few; V: TRBV11-2; J: TRBJ1-2; CDR3: CASSLAGRRGGYTF
size: many; V: TRBV27; J: TRBJ2-4; CDR3: CASSFLTGQNIQYF
size: NA; V: TRBV7-6; J: TRBJ1-1; CDR3: CASSLADITEAFF
size: NA; V: TRBV3-1; J: TRBJ1-1; CDR3: CASSQIKGRMNTEAFF
size: few; V: TRBV6-5; J: TRBJ1-6; CDR3: CASGYQGADYNSPLHF
size: many; V: TRBV2; J: TRBJ2-2; CDR3: CASSRMRDTGELFF